Sequencing of this T cell receptor beta chain was carried out in a study of blood T cell repertoires in COVID-19. The repertoire was sequenced with immunoSEQ multiplex PCR; TCRdb's copy has only in-frame clones and lacks some. The sample yields 110,000 to 150,000 clones, 87% seen once. This clone turned up a few times. Trimming shortened V by 4 bases and J by 4 bases, and 14 bases separated the two germline ends. CDR1 is SGHRS and CDR2 is YFSETQ in the germline V gene. This CDR3 spans 14 amino acids. The TCR originated in a man aged 55 to 70 who had recovered from COVID-19. The specimen sequenced was PBMCs or T cells enriched from blood (not recorded which). The chain is built from TRBV5-1 and TRBJ2-5; D might be TRBD1 (6 bases). CDR3 residues: CASSAQGDGETQYF. The CDR3 DNA is TGCGCCAGCAGCGCACAGGGAGATGGAGAGACCCAGTACTTC.